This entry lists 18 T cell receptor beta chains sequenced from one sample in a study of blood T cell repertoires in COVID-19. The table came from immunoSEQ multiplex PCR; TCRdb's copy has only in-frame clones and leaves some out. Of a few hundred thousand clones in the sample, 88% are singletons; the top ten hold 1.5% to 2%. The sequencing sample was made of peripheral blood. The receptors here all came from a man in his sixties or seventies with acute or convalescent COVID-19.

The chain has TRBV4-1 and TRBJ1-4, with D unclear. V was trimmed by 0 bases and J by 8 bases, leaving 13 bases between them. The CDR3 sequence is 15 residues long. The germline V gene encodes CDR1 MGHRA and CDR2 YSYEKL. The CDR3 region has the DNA TGCGCCAGCAGCCAAGATGGCACTAGAGGGGAAAAACTGTTTTTT. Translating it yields CASSQDGTRGEKLFF.

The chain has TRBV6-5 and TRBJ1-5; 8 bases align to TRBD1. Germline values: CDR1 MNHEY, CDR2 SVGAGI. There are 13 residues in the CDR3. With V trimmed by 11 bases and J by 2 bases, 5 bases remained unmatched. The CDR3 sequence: CAGKDRGNQPQHF. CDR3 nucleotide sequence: TGTGCCGGAAAGGACAGGGGCAATCAGCCCCAGCATTTT.

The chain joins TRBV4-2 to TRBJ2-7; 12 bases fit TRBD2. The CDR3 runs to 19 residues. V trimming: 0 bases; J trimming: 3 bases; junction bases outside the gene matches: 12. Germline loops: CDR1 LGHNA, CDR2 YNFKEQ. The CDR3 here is CASSQDPTSGRPRFYEQYF. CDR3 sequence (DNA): TGTGCCAGCAGCCAAGATCCCACTAGCGGGAGGCCAAGGTTCTACGAGCAGTACTTC.

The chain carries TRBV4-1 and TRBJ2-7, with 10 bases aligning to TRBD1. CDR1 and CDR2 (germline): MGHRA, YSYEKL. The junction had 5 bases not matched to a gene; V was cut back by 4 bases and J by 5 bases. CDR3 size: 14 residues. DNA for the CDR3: TGCGCCAGCAGCCCGGGACAGGGGATCGACGAGCAGTACTTC. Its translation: CASSPGQGIDEQYF.

The CDR3 here is CASSMGLAINEQYF. The CDR3 nucleotides are TGTGCCAGCAGTATGGGACTCGCCATCAACGAGCAGTACTTC. The chain employs TRBV27 and TRBJ2-7; TRBD2 is a possible D gene (6 bases). Trimming took 5 bases from V and 5 from J, leaving 16 bases between them. The CDR3 has 14 amino acids. The germline gives CDR1 MNHEY, CDR2 SMNVEV (reference sequence).

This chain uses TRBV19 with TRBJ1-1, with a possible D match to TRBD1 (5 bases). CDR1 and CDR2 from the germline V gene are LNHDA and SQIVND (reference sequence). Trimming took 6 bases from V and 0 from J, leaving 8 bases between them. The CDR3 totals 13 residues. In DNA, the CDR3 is TGTGCCAGTAGGGACAAAATGAACACTGAAGCTTTCTTT. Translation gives CASRDKMNTEAFF.

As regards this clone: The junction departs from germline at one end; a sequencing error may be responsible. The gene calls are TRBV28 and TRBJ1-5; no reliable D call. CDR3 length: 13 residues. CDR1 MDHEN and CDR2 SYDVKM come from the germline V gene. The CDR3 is CVSRPGNNQPQHF. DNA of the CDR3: TGTGTCAGCAGGCCGGGAAATAATCAGCCCCAGCATTTT.

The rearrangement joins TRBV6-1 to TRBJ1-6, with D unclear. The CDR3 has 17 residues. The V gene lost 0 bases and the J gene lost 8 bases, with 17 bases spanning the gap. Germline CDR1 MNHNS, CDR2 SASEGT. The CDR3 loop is CASSEALGRMRDSPLHF. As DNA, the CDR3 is TGTGCCAGCAGTGAAGCGCTTGGCAGGATGAGGGATTCACCCCTCCACTTT.

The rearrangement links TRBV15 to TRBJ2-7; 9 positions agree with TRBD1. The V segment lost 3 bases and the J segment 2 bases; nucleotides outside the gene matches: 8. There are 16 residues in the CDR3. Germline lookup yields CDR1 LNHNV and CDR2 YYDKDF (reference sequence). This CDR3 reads CATSSQDRGSPYEQYF. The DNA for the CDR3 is TGTGCCACCAGCAGCCAGGACAGGGGTTCGCCCTACGAGCAGTACTTC.

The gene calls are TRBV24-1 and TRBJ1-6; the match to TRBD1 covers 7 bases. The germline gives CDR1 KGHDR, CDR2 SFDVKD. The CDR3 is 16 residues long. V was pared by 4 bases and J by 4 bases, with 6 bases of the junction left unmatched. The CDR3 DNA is TGTGCCACCAGTGACAGGGGGACAGCTTATAATTCACCCCTCCACTTT. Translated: CATSDRGTAYNSPLHF.

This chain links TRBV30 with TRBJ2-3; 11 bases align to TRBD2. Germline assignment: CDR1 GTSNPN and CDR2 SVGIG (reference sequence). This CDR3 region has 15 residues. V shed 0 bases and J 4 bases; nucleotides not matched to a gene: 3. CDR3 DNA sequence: TGTGCCTGGAGTGTAGGGACTAGCGGAGCAGATACGCAGTATTTT. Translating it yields CAWSVGTSGADTQYF.

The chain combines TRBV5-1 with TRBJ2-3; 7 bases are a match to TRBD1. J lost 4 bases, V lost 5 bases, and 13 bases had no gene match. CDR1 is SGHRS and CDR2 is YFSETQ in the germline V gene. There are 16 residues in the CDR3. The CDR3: CASRGATGNIADTQYF. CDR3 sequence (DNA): TGCGCCAGCAGAGGGGCGACAGGGAACATTGCAGATACGCAGTATTTT.

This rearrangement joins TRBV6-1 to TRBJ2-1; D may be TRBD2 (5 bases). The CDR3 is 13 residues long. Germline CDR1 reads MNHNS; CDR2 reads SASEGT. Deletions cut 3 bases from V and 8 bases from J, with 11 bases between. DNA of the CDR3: TGTGCCAGCAGTGATTCAGCAGCGGATGAGCAGTTCTTC. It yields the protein CASSDSAADEQFF.

The CDR3 sequence: CASSEADTQYF. In nucleotides, the CDR3 is TGCGCCAGCTCAGAGGCAGATACGCAGTATTTT. The gene calls are TRBV5-1 and TRBJ2-3; D gene ambiguous. The V gene's germline CDR1 is SGHRS and CDR2 YFSETQ. The CDR3 has 11 amino acids. Trimming took off 7 bases at V and 4 bases at J, with 7 bases between the two ends. Filled out from reference TRBV5-1 and TRBJ2-3, the complete variable domain reads KAGVTQTPRYLIKTRGQQVTLSCSPISGHRSVSWYQQTPGQGLQFLFEYFSETQRNKGNFPGRFSGRQFSNSRSEMNVSTLELGDSALYLCASSEADTQYFGPGTRLTVL.

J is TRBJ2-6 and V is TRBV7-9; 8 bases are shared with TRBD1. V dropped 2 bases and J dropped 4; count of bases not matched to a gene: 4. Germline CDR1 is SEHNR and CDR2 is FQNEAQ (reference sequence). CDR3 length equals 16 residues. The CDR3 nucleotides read TGTGCCAGCAGCTTAAACAGGGGGACCGGGGCCAACGTCCTGACTTTC. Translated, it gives CASSLNRGTGANVLTF.

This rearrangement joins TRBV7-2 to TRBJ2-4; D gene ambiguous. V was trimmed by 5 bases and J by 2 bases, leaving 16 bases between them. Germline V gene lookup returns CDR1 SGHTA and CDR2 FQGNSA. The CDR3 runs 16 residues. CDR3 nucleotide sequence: TGTGCCAGCAGCCCGATTCAGGCAATATCCAAAAACATTCAGTACTTC. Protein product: CASSPIQAISKNIQYF. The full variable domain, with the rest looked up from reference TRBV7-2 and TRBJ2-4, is GAGVSQSPSNKVTEKGKDVELRCDPISGHTALYWYRQSLGQGLEFLIYFQGNSAPDKSGLPSDRFSAERTGGSVSTLTIQRTQQEDSAVYLCASSPIQAISKNIQYFGAGTRLSVL.

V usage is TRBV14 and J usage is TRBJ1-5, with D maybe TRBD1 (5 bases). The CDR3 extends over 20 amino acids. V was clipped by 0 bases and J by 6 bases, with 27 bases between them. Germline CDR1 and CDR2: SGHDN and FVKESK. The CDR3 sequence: CASSQEPCDRVKGGTQPQHF. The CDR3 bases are TGTGCCAGCAGCCAAGAACCATGCGACAGAGTTAAGGGAGGGACTCAGCCCCAGCATTTT.

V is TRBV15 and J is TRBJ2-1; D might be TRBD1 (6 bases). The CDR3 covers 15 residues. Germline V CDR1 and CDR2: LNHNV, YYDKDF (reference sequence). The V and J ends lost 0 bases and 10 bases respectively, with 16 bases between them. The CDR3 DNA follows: TGTGCCACCAGCAGAGATCAGGGGCCGGAATCGGAGCAGTTCTTC. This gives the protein CATSRDQGPESEQFF.